The text below deals with one T cell receptor (beta chain). Relative to the germline gene, one junction end is altered; a read error may explain this. TCRdb fed the PCR reads into MiXCR, producing one record per CDR3 protein. Here the sample spans about 12,000 distinct CDR3 sequences, about 50% being singletons. This specimen belongs to a study of CD4 and CD8 cells across lung adenocarcinoma regions. Donors had localized lung adenocarcinoma, a non-small cell lung cancer. The CDR3 sequence is 18 residues long. CDR1 and CDR2 from the germline V gene are ENHRY and SYGVKD. Source material: CD8+ T cells from the margin of a lung tumor. This sequence joins TRBV10-3 and TRBJ2-3; 9 bases are a match to TRBD2. This clonotype was sampled from a male donor with lung adenocarcinoma. The CD4 and CD8 labels of this study may be unreliable. The CDR3 nucleotides read TGTGCCATCAGTGGGCGGGTTTCTAGCGGGGCTAGCAAAGATACGCAGTATTTC. It translates to CAISGRVSSGASKDTQYF.